Only a few counts were recorded for the clone carrying this TCR beta chain. Germline CDR1 MNHEY, CDR2 SVGEGT. The V gene lost 7 bases and the J gene lost 0 bases, with 20 bases spanning the gap. This CDR3 is 17 amino acids long. The data derive from a study of response to subunit inactivated influenza vaccine. One entry per CDR3 protein, called by TCRdb with MiXCR from the RT-PCR reads. Here the sample spans around 600,000 distinct CDR3 sequences, about 11% being singletons. Separately, the same data were catalogued under a study of T cells expressing NK-cell markers. As reported in that work: Scientists made TCR beta cDNA using 5'RACE template switching with UMIs. A handful of donors carried dominant NKG2C+ clonotypes that made up 1.0-7.0% of their CD8+ T cells. In several donors, dominant clonotypes made up about 28.3-65% of CD3+CD56-NKG2C+ cells.

This sample comprised PBMCs from blood, obtained on the day of vaccination. The chain joins TRBV6-2 or TRBV6-3 to TRBJ2-3; D remains ambiguous. This TCR derives from a man aged 45-60 years who received an inactivated influenza vaccine. In nucleotides, the CDR3 is TGTGCCAGCAAAGTTAGGACCCTTGAGCCGAGCACAGATACGCAGTATTTT. This gives the protein CASKVRTLEPSTDTQYF.